A single sample is the source of the 9 T cell receptor beta chains below, sequenced in a study of T cell repertoires in cytomegalovirus infection. TCRdb recomputed calls from the reads with MiXCR, one row per CDR3 protein. The sample holds 350,000 to 500,000 distinct CDR3 sequences, roughly 31% seen once. The sequenced material came from PBMCs. These receptors originate from a human donor in good health (CMV status not recorded). Some clones in this sample may be carry-over from other donors' samples.

This clonotype was seen a few times. DNA of the CDR3: TGTGCCAGCAGTGATGAGCAGCAAGAGACCCAGTACTTC. Protein: CASSDEQQETQYF. The chain joins TRBV2 to TRBJ2-5; D remains ambiguous. Germline lookup yields CDR1 SNHLY and CDR2 FYNNEI. The CDR3 is 13 residues long. Between the trimmed V and J ends, which lost 3 bases and 2 bases, there was a span of 7 bases.

This clonotype has just a few counts. The chain links TRBV18 to TRBJ1-1, with no clear D. Germline assignment: CDR1 KGHSH and CDR2 LQKENI. This CDR3 has 15 residues. V lost 5 bases and J 1 base, leaving 14 bases between the germline ends. The CDR3 nucleotides read TGTGCCAGCTCATCGAGGGAGGGTAAGAACACTGAAGCTTTCTTT. As protein: CASSSREGKNTEAFF.

At least ten counts were recorded for this clonotype. V usage is TRBV6-1 and J usage is TRBJ1-5; no reliable D call. V was clipped by 7 bases and J by 4 bases, with 26 bases between them. In germline, CDR1 is MNHNS, CDR2 SASEGT. This CDR3 spans 18 amino acids. The CDR3, as DNA: TGTGCCAGCAAGAGCGACCGCGTGCCCGAGCTGGGTAATCAGCCCCAGCATTTT. This gives the protein CASKSDRVPELGNQPQHF.

This clonotype was counted only a few times. The chain is built from TRBV20-1 and TRBJ1-2; perhaps TRBD1 as D (6 bases). CDR3 length: 13 amino acids. With 3 bases removed from V and 7 bases from J, the gap between germline ends came to 15 bases. Germline V lookup: CDR1 DFQATT, CDR2 SNEGSKA (reference sequence). Here the CDR3 DNA reads TGCAGTGCTAGCTCCCTCGGACAGTTTGGCTACACCTTC. Translating gives CSASSLGQFGYTF.

The genes are TRBV6-1 and TRBJ1-2; no definite D call. V lost 3 bases to trimming and J lost 8 bases, with 13 bases between them. The CDR3 contains 13 residues. CDR1 and CDR2 from the germline V gene are MNHNS and SASEGT. The CDR3 bases are TGTGCCAGCAGTGATGGTCTGCAGAGAGGCTACACCTTC. This encodes CASSDGLQRGYTF.

This clonotype was observed at least ten times. The V and J genes are TRBV12-3 or TRBV12-4 and TRBJ1-5, with a tentative D call TRBD1 (6 bases). This CDR3 region has 14 residues. The germline V and J ends were trimmed by 6 bases and 6 bases, with 15 bases remaining between them. This CDR3 is CASRQGGQIQPQHF. The CDR3 DNA reads TGTGCCAGCAGACAGGGTGGACAGATTCAGCCCCAGCATTTT.

The sample holds a few counts of this clonotype. The rearrangement joins TRBV6-6 to TRBJ2-3; 9 nucleotides agree with TRBD2. J was trimmed by 7 bases and V by 0 bases; bases with no gene match: 8. The germline CDR1 and CDR2 sequences are MNHNY and SVGAGI (reference sequence). The CDR3 runs 16 residues. DNA of the CDR3: TGTGCCAGCAGTTACTCGAACAGCGGGGGGAAGTATACGCAGTATTTT. It yields the protein CASSYSNSGGKYTQYF.

A word on this clonotype: A much bigger clone sits one base away, suggesting this may be a read error. The gene calls are TRBV7-3 and TRBJ2-2, with D perhaps being TRBD1 or TRBD2 (5 bases each). CDR3 length equals 16 residues. Germline lookup yields CDR1 SGHTA and CDR2 FQGTGA. CDR3 DNA: TGTGCCAGCAGCTTAATTGCGTTCGCGAACACCGGGGCGCTGTTTTTT. Translated, it gives CASSLIAFANTGALFF. Together with reference TRBV7-3 and TRBJ2-2, the CDR3 gives the full variable domain: GAGVSQTPSNKVTEKGKYVELRCDPISGHTALYWYRQSLGQGPEFLIYFQGTGAADDSGLPNDRFFAVRPEGSVSTLKIQRTERGDSAVYLCASSLIAFANTGALFFGEGSRLTVL.

This clonotype was recorded many times. The rearrangement links TRBV6-1 to TRBJ2-7, with a tentative D call TRBD2 (5 bases). The CDR3 runs to 13 residues. V was cut by 0 bases and J by 6 bases, with 9 bases left in between. Germline V gene lookup returns CDR1 MNHNS and CDR2 SASEGT. The CDR3 loop is CASSEAEAVEQYF. In DNA form, the CDR3 reads TGTGCCAGCAGTGAAGCGGAGGCGGTCGAGCAGTACTTC.